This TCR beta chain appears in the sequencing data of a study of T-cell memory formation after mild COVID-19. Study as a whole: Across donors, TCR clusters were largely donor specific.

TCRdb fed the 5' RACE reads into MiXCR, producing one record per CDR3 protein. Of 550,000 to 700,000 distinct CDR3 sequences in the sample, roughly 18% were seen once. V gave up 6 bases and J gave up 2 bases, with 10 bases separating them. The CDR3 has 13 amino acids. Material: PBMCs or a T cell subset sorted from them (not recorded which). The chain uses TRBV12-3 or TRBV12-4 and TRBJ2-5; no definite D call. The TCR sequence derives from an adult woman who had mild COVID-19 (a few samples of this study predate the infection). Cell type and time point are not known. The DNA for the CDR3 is TGTGCCAGCAGCGATGGGTCTCAAGAGACCCAGTACTTC. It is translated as CASSDGSQETQYF.